Shown below are 32 T cell receptor beta chains from a single sample sequenced in a study of blood T cell repertoires in COVID-19. Produced via immunoSEQ multiplex PCR; TCRdb's table is partial and in-frame only. The sample contains hundreds of thousands of clones, approximately 91% of which appear only once. Sequenced input: PBMCs or T cells enriched from blood (not recorded which). These receptors all come from a woman between 25 and 40 years old who had recovered from COVID-19.

This chain uses TRBV19 with TRBJ1-5; no clear D. Per germline, CDR1 LNHDA and CDR2 SQIVND (reference sequence). With 5 bases removed from V and 1 base from J, the gap between germline ends came to 12 bases. CDR3 length: 15 residues. The CDR3 sequence is CASSFEGISNQPQHF. The CDR3 nucleotides read TGTGCCAGTAGTTTCGAGGGTATCAGCAATCAGCCCCAGCATTTT.

This clone showed up just once. The V call is TRBV20-1, the J call TRBJ2-1; no clear D. Per the germline V gene, CDR1 is DFQATT and CDR2 is SNEGSKA (reference sequence). The ends were cut back, 5 bases at V and 7 bases at J, with 6 bases in the middle. The CDR3 runs to 10 residues. DNA of the CDR3: TGCAGTGCTGATAGAAATGAGCAGTTCTTC. This sequence encodes CSADRNEQFF.

The V and J genes are TRBV10-3 and TRBJ1-2; no clear D. CDR1 is ENHRY, CDR2 SYGVKD, per germline. The CDR3 is 16 amino acids. The ends were cut back, 3 bases at V and 4 bases at J, with 18 bases in the middle. The CDR3 reads CAISDPGSRGGYGYTF. CDR3 DNA sequence: TGTGCCATCAGTGATCCCGGGTCGAGAGGAGGCTATGGCTACACCTTC.

V gene TRBV27 combines with J gene TRBJ2-2; D uncertain. The length of the CDR3 is 11 residues. V shed 3 bases and J shed 8 bases, with 4 bases lying between them. Germline loops: CDR1 MNHEY, CDR2 SMNVEV (reference sequence). This CDR3 reads CASSLRGELFF. The CDR3 DNA follows: TGTGCCAGCAGTTTGCGGGGGGAGCTGTTTTTT.

The chain carries TRBV11-2 and TRBJ2-7; tentative D call: TRBD2 (6 bases). The germline CDR1 and CDR2 sequences are SGHAT and FQNNGV. Trimming shortened V by 4 bases and J by 6 bases, and 19 bases separated the two germline ends. The CDR3 consists of 15 residues. CDR3 residues: CASSSQGLGEPEQYF. The CDR3 DNA reads TGTGCCAGCAGCTCCCAGGGACTGGGGGAACCCGAGCAGTACTTC.

The V gene is TRBV5-6, the J gene TRBJ1-2; possible D gene TRBD1, 5 bases. The CDR3 loop spans 14 amino acids. V lost 5 bases, J lost 4 bases, and 15 bases lay in between. Germline CDR1 reads SGHDT; CDR2 reads YYEEEE. The CDR3 is CASRPAGGLYGYTF. For the CDR3, the DNA is TGTGCCAGCAGGCCTGCTGGGGGACTCTATGGCTACACCTTC.

This chain links TRBV19 with TRBJ2-3; 8 bases are shared with TRBD2. Germline assignment: CDR1 LNHDA and CDR2 SQIVND (reference sequence). CDR3 length equals 14 residues. Trimming at V came to 9 bases and at J to 5 bases, leaving 10 bases not matched to a gene. This chain's CDR3 is CASGTSVRGDTQYF. DNA for the CDR3: TGTGCCAGCGGGACTAGTGTTCGGGGAGATACGCAGTATTTT.

This clone was picked up a small number of times. The chain recombines TRBV9 with TRBJ2-3; D might be TRBD2 (5 bases). This CDR3 comprises 16 residues. With 4 bases removed from V and 1 base from J, the gap between germline ends came to 16 bases. The germline V gene encodes CDR1 SGDLS and CDR2 YYNGEE. CDR3 amino acids: CASSTWAGIRTDTQYF. The CDR3 nucleotides read TGTGCCAGCAGCACTTGGGCGGGCATCCGCACAGATACGCAGTATTTT.

V and J are TRBV7-9 and TRBJ1-4, with 7 bases identical to TRBD1. Germline lookup yields CDR1 SEHNR and CDR2 FQNEAQ (reference sequence). V shed 2 bases, J shed 5 bases, and the junction held 5 bases outside the gene matches. CDR3 size: 15 residues. The CDR3 region is CASSLSATGNEKLFF. CDR3 DNA: TGTGCCAGCAGCTTAAGTGCGACAGGGAATGAAAAACTGTTTTTT.

This rearrangement joins TRBV25-1 to TRBJ2-5; 10 positions match TRBD1. The CDR3 is 14 amino acids. The junction had 4 bases not matched to a gene; V was cut back by 7 bases and J by 2 bases. CDR1 is MGHDK, CDR2 SYGVNS, per germline. CDR3 residues: CASMGQGRQETQYF. CDR3 DNA sequence: TGTGCCAGCATGGGACAGGGGCGACAAGAGACCCAGTACTTC.

This clone was counted only a few times. The J gene is TRBJ1-2, the V gene TRBV23-1; D remains ambiguous. TRBV23-1 is labeled an ORF, and its function is uncertain. Trimming removed 0 bases from V and 6 bases from J, with 11 bases in between. The CDR3 totals 14 residues. CDR3 loop: CASSQSPSTNGYTF. CDR3 DNA: TGCGCCAGCAGTCAATCGCCAAGTACAAATGGCTACACCTTC.

This clone was picked up one time. The chain employs TRBV9 and TRBJ1-2; a weak D match, TRBD1 (5 bases). The CDR3 has 15 residues. Germline CDR1 and CDR2: SGDLS and YYNGEE. V lost 0 bases and J lost 2, with 11 bases in between. CDR3 loop: CASSVGQGKNYGYTF. DNA of the CDR3: TGTGCCAGCAGCGTAGGTCAGGGAAAAAACTATGGCTACACCTTC.

This chain links TRBV15 with TRBJ1-1, with 11 bases identical to TRBD1. V lost 5 bases to trimming and J lost 9 bases; unmatched junction nucleotides: 11. CDR3 length equals 15 residues. Per germline, CDR1 LNHNV and CDR2 YYDKDF (reference sequence). Here the CDR3 reads CATSRSGGQGDKAFF. The DNA of the CDR3 is TGTGCCACCAGCCGTTCAGGGGGACAGGGGGATAAAGCTTTCTTT.

CDR3 in DNA: TGTGCCATCAGATCCAGACAGGGGGGGGCCAACGTCCTGACTTTC. This translates into CAIRSRQGGANVLTF. This chain connects TRBV10-3 to TRBJ2-6; 8 bases align to TRBD1. Trimming took 6 bases from V and 4 from J; bases not matched to a gene: 5. CDR3 length: 15 residues. Germline V CDR1 and CDR2: ENHRY, SYGVKD.

The table lists this clone with a count of one. This chain connects TRBV11-2 to TRBJ2-7, with TRBD1 matching 9 bases. Trimming at V came to 6 bases and at J to 4 bases, leaving 10 bases not matched to a gene. This CDR3 comprises 15 residues. Germline CDR1 and CDR2: SGHAT and FQNNGV. DNA of the CDR3: TGTGCCAGCAGTGATACAGGGGGCGCGCCTTACGAGCAGTACTTC. It yields the protein CASSDTGGAPYEQYF.

The chain combines TRBV6-1 with TRBJ1-4, with 8 bases lining up with TRBD1. The CDR3 extends over 16 amino acids. The V gene end was trimmed by 1 base and the J gene end by 5 bases; junction bases not matched to a gene: 6. The germline V gene has CDR1 MNHNS and CDR2 SASEGT. The CDR3 is CASSEGDRRLNEKLFF. CDR3 DNA sequence: TGTGCCAGCAGTGAAGGGGACAGGAGGCTGAATGAAAAACTGTTTTTT.

V and J are TRBV7-9 and TRBJ1-2, with TRBD1 as a possible D gene (5 bases). Germline CDR1 reads SEHNR; CDR2 reads FQNEAQ (reference sequence). The CDR3 runs to 16 residues. Trimming took off 5 bases at V and 4 bases at J, with 20 bases between the two ends. The CDR3 DNA reads TGTGCCAGCAGCCCCTACCCCCTCGGAAGGGGCTATGGCTACACCTTC. Translation: CASSPYPLGRGYGYTF.

The chain is built from TRBV19 and TRBJ1-1; the match to TRBD1 covers 7 bases. The CDR3 length is 15 residues. Per germline, CDR1 LNHDA and CDR2 SQIVND (reference sequence). Trimming at V came to 7 bases and at J to 4 bases, leaving 12 bases not matched to a gene. The CDR3 loop reads CASIRRGDPFTEAFF. For the CDR3, the DNA is TGTGCCAGTATCCGCAGGGGGGATCCTTTCACTGAAGCTTTCTTT.

The chain combines TRBV5-4 with TRBJ1-2, with 7 bases lining up with TRBD1. The length of the CDR3 is 15 residues. V was clipped by 4 bases and J by 4 bases; unmatched bases: 10. Germline V gene data show CDR1 as SGHNT and CDR2 as YYREEE (reference sequence). The CDR3 loop is CASSPGQAYFYGYTF. The CDR3 nucleotides read TGTGCCAGCAGCCCCGGACAGGCCTACTTCTATGGCTACACCTTC.

The rearrangement links TRBV7-9 to TRBJ2-5; TRBD2 matches 13 bases. The CDR3 extends over 19 amino acids. CDR1 is SEHNR and CDR2 is FQNEAQ in the germline V gene (reference sequence). V was pared by 5 bases and J by 0 bases, with 12 bases of the junction left unmatched. The CDR3, as DNA: TGTGCCAGCAGCAACGGGACTAGCGGGACTGGGGGTTACCAAGAGACCCAGTACTTC. Amino acid sequence: CASSNGTSGTGGYQETQYF.

The chain joins TRBV27 to TRBJ2-7; TRBD1 matches at 9 bases. CDR3 length equals 18 residues. J lost 3 bases, V lost 2 bases, and 14 bases had no gene match. Germline V gene lookup returns CDR1 MNHEY and CDR2 SMNVEV (reference sequence). The CDR3 DNA is TGTGCCAGCAGTTTAGGGCCCGGAGCTGGGACAGGGATCTACGAGCAGTACTTC. Amino acids: CASSLGPGAGTGIYEQYF.

The chain recombines TRBV4-1 with TRBJ1-3; D is undetermined. Per germline, CDR1 MGHRA and CDR2 YSYEKL. Trimming stripped 1 base from V and 0 bases from J, with 16 bases between. The CDR3 sequence is 18 residues long. For the CDR3, the DNA is TGCGCCAGCAGCCAAGGACCCCAGGACTCTCTCTCTGGAAACACCATATATTTT. It codes for CASSQGPQDSLSGNTIYF.

V usage is TRBV19 and J usage is TRBJ1-4; tentative D call: TRBD1 (5 bases). V lost 3 bases and J 8 bases, leaving 13 bases between the germline ends. The CDR3 extends over 14 amino acids. The V gene's germline CDR1 is LNHDA and CDR2 SQIVND (reference sequence). The CDR3 region has the DNA TGTGCCAGTAGTATTAATAAGGGGCGCGAAAAACTGTTTTTT. It translates to CASSINKGREKLFF.

The chain combines TRBV6-6 with TRBJ2-2; D not certain. CDR1 and CDR2 from the germline V gene are MNHNY and SVGAGI (reference sequence). CDR3 length equals 12 residues. V was clipped by 6 bases and J by 3 bases, with 5 bases between them. This CDR3 reads CASRRYTGELFF. Written as DNA, the CDR3 is TGTGCCAGCAGACGGTACACCGGGGAGCTGTTTTTT.

The chain employs TRBV5-4 and TRBJ1-2; D is ambiguous. From germline, CDR1 is SGHNT and CDR2 YYREEE (reference sequence). The CDR3 spans 15 residues. V was trimmed by 4 bases and J by 1 base, leaving 14 bases between them. The CDR3 sequence is CASSPAGVYNYGYTF. The CDR3 region has the DNA TGTGCCAGCAGCCCGGCCGGGGTTTATAACTATGGCTACACCTTC.

This clone has more than one count but fewer than ten. V usage is TRBV24-1 and J usage is TRBJ2-1; 14 bases align to TRBD2. J gave up 6 bases and V 1 base, and 4 bases lay outside the gene matches. CDR3 length: 17 amino acids. CDR1 and CDR2 (germline): KGHDR, SFDVKD. The CDR3 DNA reads TGTGCCACCAGTGATTTCCAGACTAGCGGGAGGGCCAATGAGCAGTTCTTC. Translating gives CATSDFQTSGRANEQFF.

The chain recombines TRBV5-1 with TRBJ1-6, with D unclear. The CDR3 length is 12 residues. Germline V gene sequence: CDR1 SGHRS, CDR2 YFSETQ. V was cut by 7 bases and J by 9 bases, with 11 bases left in between. CDR3 bases: TGCGCCAGCCGATCCGGGAGTTCACCCCTCCACTTT. This gives the protein CASRSGSSPLHF.

The J gene is TRBJ1-1, the V gene TRBV5-6; 8 bases map to TRBD1. Germline values: CDR1 SGHDT, CDR2 YYEEEE. V shed 1 base and J 3 bases; nucleotides not matched to a gene: 2. The CDR3 totals 14 residues. Here the CDR3 DNA reads TGTGCCAGCAGCTTGAACAGGGGGGACACTGAAGCTTTCTTT. Its protein product is CASSLNRGDTEAFF. The whole variable domain, remainder taken from reference TRBV5-6 and TRBJ1-1, is DAGVTQSPTHLIKTRGQQVTLRCSPKSGHDTVSWYQQALGQGPQFIFQYYEEEERQRGNFPDRFSGHQFPNYSSELNVNALLLGDSALYLCASSLNRGDTEAFFGQGTRLTVV.

The CDR3 sequence: CASSREEAGPWGYTF. As DNA, the CDR3 is TGTGCCAGCAGCCGGGAGGAAGCAGGCCCATGGGGCTACACCTTC. The V call is TRBV13, the J call TRBJ1-2; D gene uncertain. The CDR3 runs 15 residues. Trimming stripped 5 bases from V and 8 bases from J, with 21 bases between. The germline gives CDR1 PRHDT, CDR2 FYEKMQ (reference sequence).

The chain employs TRBV9 and TRBJ1-1; unclear D gene. Germline lookup yields CDR1 SGDLS and CDR2 YYNGEE. V gave up 0 bases and J gave up 1 base, with 10 bases separating them. The CDR3 contains 15 residues. CDR3 residues: CASSVVAGGNTEAFF. For the CDR3, the DNA is TGTGCCAGCAGCGTAGTCGCAGGAGGGAACACTGAAGCTTTCTTT.

This chain uses TRBV15 with TRBJ2-1; no reliable D call. The V gene's germline CDR1 is LNHNV and CDR2 YYDKDF (reference sequence). The CDR3 loop spans 16 amino acids. V was cut by 0 bases and J by 4 bases, with 13 bases left in between. CDR3 residues: CATSRDDGGYYNEQFF. CDR3 nucleotide sequence: TGTGCCACCAGCAGAGATGACGGCGGCTATTACAATGAGCAGTTCTTC. The full variable domain, in which reference TRBV15 and TRBJ2-1 provide the parts outside the CDR3, is DAMVIQNPRYQVTQFGKPVTLSCSQTLNHNVMYWYQQKSSQAPKLLFHYYDKDFNNEADTPDNFQSRRPNTSFCFLDIRSPGLGDTAMYLCATSRDDGGYYNEQFFGPGTRLTVL.

This chain uses TRBV6-5 with TRBJ1-1; D is perhaps TRBD1 (5 bases). The V end lost 0 bases, the J end lost 4 bases, and 12 bases lay between the germline ends. Per germline, CDR1 MNHEY and CDR2 SVGAGI. The CDR3 is made up of 15 amino acids. The DNA for the CDR3 is TGTGCCAGCAGTTACTCTGGTCAGGGTATCACTGAAGCTTTCTTT. The encoded protein is CASSYSGQGITEAFF.